Each of the 26 T cell receptor beta chains below was sequenced from the same sample in a study of siplizumab effects on memory and regulatory T cells (dated by TCRdb to the late 2010s). The library came from the immunoSEQ multiplex PCR assay. TCRdb obtained this table from immuneACCESS and retained in-frame rearrangements with V and J assigned. These tables miss some clones; where compared with another copy, unresolved V genes account for less than half of the shortfall, and the remainder is unexplained. This sample has 50,000 to 55,000 clones in its table, and under 98% of those were observed once. The ten largest clones add up to under 0.7% of the sample. The sequencing sample was made of naive CD4+ T cells sorted from blood. What this sample's cell subset or site label stands for: unstimulated naive T cells. These receptors came from a human donor in good health.

V is TRBV15 and J is TRBJ1-2; maybe TRBD1 (5 bases). Germline V gene sequence: CDR1 LNHNV, CDR2 YYDKDF (reference sequence). The CDR3 loop spans 18 amino acids. V was trimmed by 6 bases and J by 0 bases, leaving 23 bases between them. As DNA, the CDR3 is TGTGCCACCAGTCGAAAGGGGCAGGGTTTTGCCTCTAACTATGGCTACACCTTC. Translation gives CATSRKGQGFASNYGYTF. Drawing the rest from reference TRBV15 and TRBJ1-2, the complete variable domain is DAMVIQNPRYQVTQFGKPVTLSCSQTLNHNVMYWYQQKSSQAPKLLFHYYDKDFNNEADTPDNFQSRRPNTSFCFLDIRSPGLGDTAMYLCATSRKGQGFASNYGYTFGSGTRLTVV.

This clone was counted only a few times. The chain joins TRBV7-9 to TRBJ1-2; 8 nucleotides line up with TRBD1. Germline V gene sequence: CDR1 SEHNR, CDR2 FQNEAQ (reference sequence). With 5 bases clipped from V and 12 bases from J, the junction kept 8 bases outside the gene matches. The CDR3 contains 12 residues. CDR3 sequence: CASSPGQGGDTF. For the CDR3, the DNA is TGTGCCAGCAGCCCCGGACAGGGAGGGGACACCTTC. Variable domain in full (rest from reference TRBV7-9 and TRBJ1-2): DTGVSQNPRHKITKRGQNVTFRCDPISEHNRLYWYRQTLGQGPEFLTYFQNEAQLEKSRLLSDRFSAERPKGSFSTLEIQRTEQGDSAMYLCASSPGQGGDTFGSGTRLTVV.

The chain uses TRBV7-9 and TRBJ2-2; 7 bases are shared with TRBD1. Germline V lookup: CDR1 SEHNR, CDR2 FQNEAQ (reference sequence). V trimming: 2 bases; J trimming: 7 bases; junction bases outside the gene matches: 7. CDR3 size: 15 residues. The CDR3 coding sequence is TGTGCCAGCAGCTTAAAGGGACAGTATAGCGGGGAGCTGTTTTTT. As protein: CASSLKGQYSGELFF.

The rearrangement links TRBV7-9 to TRBJ2-2; D gene ambiguous. Trimming cost V 5 bases and J 3 bases, with 10 bases left between them. Per germline, CDR1 SEHNR and CDR2 FQNEAQ (reference sequence). The CDR3 runs to 14 residues. The CDR3 is CASSRSRDTGELFF. CDR3 bases: TGTGCCAGCAGCCGGTCAAGGGACACCGGGGAGCTGTTTTTT.

The gene calls are TRBV4-2 and TRBJ2-2, with TRBD1 identical over 7 bases. Unmatched junction bases numbered 1, after V lost 1 base and J lost 2 bases. In germline, CDR1 is LGHNA, CDR2 YNFKEQ. CDR3 length equals 15 residues. CDR3 sequence (DNA): TGTGCCAGCAGCCAAGGACAGGGAAACACCGGGGAGCTGTTTTTT. Translated, it gives CASSQGQGNTGELFF.

The chain is built from TRBV12-5 and TRBJ2-1, with a weak D call TRBD2 (6 bases). Trimming stripped 1 base from V and 2 bases from J, with 9 bases between. The germline V gene has CDR1 LGHNT and CDR2 FRNRAP. This CDR3 region has 15 residues. The DNA of the CDR3 is TGTGCTAGTGGTTTGGGCGGGGCCGCCTACAATGAGCAGTTCTTC. Translated: CASGLGGAAYNEQFF.

This chain connects TRBV18 to TRBJ2-4; 10 nucleotides match TRBD2. The trim removed 3 bases at V and 9 bases at J, leaving 8 bases unmatched. This CDR3 has 15 residues. Germline V CDR1 and CDR2: KGHSH, LQKENI. The CDR3 bases are TGTGCCAGCTCACCCCAGCGGGAGGGCCGGGTCATTCAGTACTTC. It specifies CASSPQREGRVIQYF.

This clone was seen a single time. V usage is TRBV27 and J usage is TRBJ2-5; perhaps TRBD2 as D (5 bases). This CDR3 contains 12 residues. Trimming removed 2 bases at V and 7 bases at J, with 8 bases between. Germline CDR1 MNHEY, CDR2 SMNVEV (reference sequence). CDR3 coding DNA: TGTGCCAGCAGTTTACGGGCGGGGACCCAGTACTTC. Translating gives CASSLRAGTQYF.

This chain connects TRBV5-1 to TRBJ1-6, with D tentatively TRBD1 (5 bases). The germline V and J ends were trimmed by 0 bases and 13 bases, with 17 bases remaining between them. Per germline, CDR1 SGHRS and CDR2 YFSETQ. The CDR3 loop spans 15 amino acids. The CDR3 spells CASSLEGLASSPLHF. The DNA of the CDR3 is TGCGCCAGCAGCTTGGAGGGACTCGCTAGCTCCCCCCTCCACTTT.

This chain uses TRBV5-1 with TRBJ2-1, with D perhaps TRBD1 or TRBD2 (5 bases each). Per the germline V gene, CDR1 is SGHRS and CDR2 is YFSETQ. There are 15 residues in the CDR3. The V end lost 2 bases, the J end lost 2 bases, and 11 bases lay between the germline ends. The CDR3 protein is CASSFGTKPYNEQFF. The CDR3 DNA follows: TGCGCCAGCAGCTTTGGGACCAAACCCTACAATGAGCAGTTCTTC.

This clone is a singleton in its sample. The chain uses TRBV28 and TRBJ2-7; D is ambiguous. Germline V gene lookup returns CDR1 MDHEN and CDR2 SYDVKM. The CDR3 is 12 residues long. Trimming removed 6 bases at V and 4 bases at J, with 10 bases between. The CDR3: CASRPQAYEQYF. CDR3 nucleotide sequence: TGTGCCAGCAGACCCCAAGCTTACGAGCAGTACTTC.

The V call is TRBV29-1, the J call TRBJ1-2; D remains ambiguous. Germline V gene data show CDR1 as SQVTM and CDR2 as ANQGSEA. V was cut by 0 bases and J by 0 bases, with 8 bases left in between. This CDR3 region has 14 residues. The chain's CDR3 is CSVEEPDTNYGYTF. The CDR3 nucleotides read TGCAGCGTTGAAGAGCCAGATACTAACTATGGCTACACCTTC.

J is TRBJ1-6 and V is TRBV18; tentatively, D is TRBD1 (6 bases). CDR1 and CDR2 from the germline V gene are KGHSH and LQKENI. Trimming cost V 4 bases and J 8 bases, with 15 bases left between them. This CDR3 has 15 amino acids. The CDR3 sequence is CASSRGQFGDSPLHF. In nucleotides, the CDR3 is TGTGCCAGCTCACGGGGGCAATTCGGGGATTCACCCCTCCACTTT.

The rearrangement joins TRBV27 to TRBJ2-3, with D maybe TRBD2 (6 bases). Germline V gene data show CDR1 as MNHEY and CDR2 as SMNVEV (reference sequence). V was clipped by 2 bases and J by 1 base, with 16 bases between them. The CDR3 runs 17 residues. The CDR3 sequence is CASSLRRDSQRTDTQYF. The CDR3 DNA reads TGTGCCAGCAGTTTAAGGCGGGATTCGCAGCGCACAGATACGCAGTATTTT.

The chain joins TRBV7-8 to TRBJ1-2; 9 bases align to TRBD1. With V trimmed by 1 base and J by 5 bases, 5 bases remained unmatched. Germline values: CDR1 SGHVS, CDR2 FQNEAQ. CDR3 size: 15 residues. CDR3 DNA: TGTGCCAGCAGCTTAGTACAGGGGGCGAGGTATGGCTACACCTTC. It yields the protein CASSLVQGARYGYTF.

The chain employs TRBV30 and TRBJ1-1; D remains unclear. Germline-derived CDR1 and CDR2 are GTSNPN and SVGIG (reference sequence). V lost 3 bases, J lost 0 bases, and 8 bases lay in between. The CDR3 loop spans 13 amino acids. CDR3 amino acids: CAWRWHLNTEAFF. Written as DNA, the CDR3 is TGTGCCTGGAGATGGCATTTGAACACTGAAGCTTTCTTT. Looking up the rest from reference TRBV30 and TRBJ1-1 gives the full variable domain: SQTIHQWPATLVQPVGSPLSLECTVEGTSNPNLYWYRQAAGRGLQLLFYSVGIGQISSEVPQNLSASRPQDRQFILSSKKLLLSDSGFYLCAWRWHLNTEAFFGQGTRLTVV.

V usage is TRBV2 and J usage is TRBJ1-1, with D tentatively TRBD1 (6 bases). CDR1 SNHLY and CDR2 FYNNEI come from the germline V gene. Trimming left V 10 bases short and J 4 bases short, with 19 bases between. The CDR3 is made up of 14 amino acids. The CDR3 region has the DNA TGTGCCATTAAAGAAAATCGAGGGGGCACTGAAGCTTTCTTT. This codes for CAIKENRGGTEAFF.

The chain is built from TRBV4-1 and TRBJ2-6; 11 positions match TRBD1. This CDR3 contains 15 residues. CDR1 is MGHRA and CDR2 is YSYEKL in the germline V gene. The V gene end was trimmed by 1 base and the J gene end by 10 bases; junction bases not matched to a gene: 3. The CDR3 nucleotides read TGCGCCAGCAGCCAAGTCTGGGACAGGGGGAACGTCCTGACTTTC. The encoded protein is CASSQVWDRGNVLTF.

The gene calls are TRBV12-5 and TRBJ1-3; D is uncertain. Germline V CDR1 and CDR2: LGHNT, FRNRAP. V was clipped by 5 bases and J by 0 bases, with 11 bases between them. The CDR3 sequence is 15 residues long. CDR3 loop: CASGLRAPSGNTIYF. In nucleotides, the CDR3 is TGTGCTAGTGGTCTTCGGGCCCCCTCTGGAAACACCATATATTTT.

This clone was seen only once. This chain joins TRBV6-1 and TRBJ2-5; possible D gene TRBD2, 6 bases. The CDR3 is 12 residues long. CDR1 is MNHNS and CDR2 is SASEGT in the germline V gene. V shed 7 bases and J shed 5 bases, with 11 bases lying between them. The CDR3 protein is CASKAGKETQYF. CDR3 in DNA: TGTGCCAGCAAGGCGGGGAAGGAGACCCAGTACTTC.

The J gene is TRBJ2-6, the V gene TRBV11-2, with D uncertain. CDR1 is SGHAT, CDR2 FQNNGV, per germline. There are 15 residues in the CDR3. Trimming shortened V by 8 bases and J by 3 bases, and 14 bases separated the two germline ends. DNA for the CDR3: TGTGCCAGCCTCCCTCGGTTCGGTGGGGCCAACGTCCTGACTTTC. Translation: CASLPRFGGANVLTF.

The chain joins TRBV6-1 to TRBJ2-5; no reliable D call. The ends were cut back, 2 bases at V and 1 base at J, with 5 bases in the middle. This CDR3 has 13 amino acids. CDR1 MNHNS and CDR2 SASEGT come from the germline V gene. The CDR3 DNA reads as TGTGCCAGCAGTGAAAGGTCCCAAGAGACCCAGTACTTC. Translation: CASSERSQETQYF.

The rearrangement joins TRBV19 to TRBJ1-5; D is possibly TRBD1 (5 bases). Germline V gene data show CDR1 as LNHDA and CDR2 as SQIVND (reference sequence). The V and J ends lost 0 bases and 3 bases respectively, with 9 bases between them. The CDR3 totals 15 residues. CDR3 DNA sequence: TGTGCCAGTAGTATAGAGTCCAGGGCCAATCAGCCCCAGCATTTT. It yields the protein CASSIESRANQPQHF.

This clone was counted once. The rearrangement links TRBV19 to TRBJ2-4, with D possibly being TRBD2 (7 bases). The CDR3 loop spans 13 amino acids. V dropped 4 bases and J dropped 10 bases, with 14 bases sitting between them. Germline-derived CDR1 and CDR2 are LNHDA and SQIVND (reference sequence). CDR3 sequence: CASSRGLGGIQYF. For the CDR3, the DNA is TGTGCCAGTAGTAGAGGACTAGGGGGGATTCAGTACTTC.

V and J are TRBV5-1 and TRBJ2-1, with D possibly matching TRBD2 (5 bases). Between the trimmed V and J ends, which lost 1 base and 6 bases, there was a span of 11 bases. The CDR3 has 14 residues. The germline V gene has CDR1 SGHRS and CDR2 YFSETQ. The CDR3 coding sequence is TGCGCCAGCAGCTTGCGCCTTCGGGGCAATGAGCAGTTCTTC. This gives the protein CASSLRLRGNEQFF.

The V gene is TRBV5-1, the J gene TRBJ1-1; possible D gene TRBD1, 6 bases. The CDR3 consists of 14 residues. The germline V gene encodes CDR1 SGHRS and CDR2 YFSETQ. Trimming removed 3 bases at V and 1 base at J, with 10 bases between. CDR3 sequence: CASSSQGGNTEAFF. The DNA for the CDR3 is TGCGCCAGCAGCTCACAGGGAGGGAACACTGAAGCTTTCTTT.